This T cell receptor (beta chain) is from a study of shared T cell receptors in the human thymus. The table came from immunoSEQ multiplex PCR; TCRdb's copy has only in-frame clones and leaves some out. The table shows about 730,000 clones, with 70% to 90% occurring only once. Germline V gene data show CDR1 as SNHLY and CDR2 as FYNNEI. V was clipped by 8 bases and J by 10 bases; unmatched bases: 14. The CDR3 loop spans 14 amino acids. The sample also formed part of further work on human thymus T cells. That publication notes: Thymic and blood repertoires showed apparently biased V and J gene usage. Highly overlapping thymic repertoires among unrelated individuals were reported in related research.

This TCR was sampled from a girl less than two years old with a congenital heart defect. The sample was thymocytes. V and J are TRBV2 and TRBJ1-1, with TRBD1 matching over 9 bases. The CDR3 DNA follows: TGTGCCAGCGGTACCGGTTTGGGGGACAGGGTAGCTTTCTTT. Protein sequence: CASGTGLGDRVAFF.